This T cell receptor beta chain emerged from a study of identifying expanded T cells in peripheral blood. Study-level results: Two-week clone count variance significantly increased as total template count grew. Technical replicates showed around 1.3 changed clones; roughly two weeks approximately 16; four weeks 19.

On this clone: Its antigen is still unknown.

During the collection period, no donor immune events like infections were recorded. V shed 1 base and J shed 4 bases, with 11 bases lying between them. This CDR3 spans 14 amino acids. Germline loops: CDR1 MNHNS, CDR2 SASEGT. The repertoire was sequenced with immunoSEQ multiplex PCR; TCRdb's copy has only in-frame clones and lacks some. The sample holds about 94,000 clones, around 90% seen once. Sequencing was performed on blood. The chain recombines TRBV6-1 with TRBJ2-7; no definite D call. This TCR was sampled from a person aged 18-70 years in good health. DNA for the CDR3: TGTGCCAGCAGTGAAGGTAGTAGCAAGTACGAGCAGTACTTC. Amino acids: CASSEGSSKYEQYF.